These 27 T cell receptor beta chains originate from one sample sequenced in a study of T-cell reconstitution after alpha-beta-depleted transplantation in children. Broader study findings: About two months after transplant, alpha-beta T cells reportedly came from several hundred expanded graft clones.

No antigen is known for these receptors. The TCRbeta library incorporated unique molecular identifiers. MiXCR was run by TCRdb on the PCR reads, yielding one entry per CDR3 protein. Here the sample spans about 32,000 distinct CDR3 sequences, less than 8.5% being singletons. The material was peripheral blood, obtained 60 days after TCRalphabeta/CD19-depleted stem cell transplant. All receptors come from a child younger than two who had a stem cell transplant for acute myeloid leukemia, so the T cells may come from the graft donor.

This clonotype was observed at least ten times. The rearrangement links TRBV7-2 to TRBJ2-5, with D possibly being TRBD1 (6 bases). The CDR3 is made up of 14 amino acids. Between the trimmed V and J ends, which lost 1 base and 5 bases, there was a span of 11 bases. Germline CDR1 reads SGHTA; CDR2 reads FQGNSA. CDR3 sequence: CASSLVTGSETQYF. The CDR3 DNA sequence: TGTGCCAGCAGCTTAGTTACAGGGTCGGAGACCCAGTACTTC.

V usage is TRBV13 and J usage is TRBJ2-7, with 8 bases fitting TRBD2. The CDR3 is 15 residues long. Losses at the gene ends were 4 bases for V and 0 bases for J; bases not matched to a gene: 5. Germline V gene sequence: CDR1 PRHDT, CDR2 FYEKMQ (reference sequence). CDR3 residues: CASSSFSGNSYEQYF. The CDR3, as DNA: TGTGCCAGCAGCTCATTTAGCGGGAACTCCTACGAGCAGTACTTC.

This sequence joins TRBV6-2 or TRBV6-3 and TRBJ2-7; 7 nucleotides line up with TRBD1. CDR1 is MNHEY, CDR2 SVGEGT, per germline. With 6 bases clipped from V and 6 bases from J, the junction kept 2 bases outside the gene matches. This CDR3 has 11 amino acids. Here the CDR3 reads CASRAGGEQYF. CDR3 in DNA: TGTGCCAGCAGAGCAGGGGGCGAGCAGTACTTC.

This clonotype was counted many times. This rearrangement joins TRBV14 to TRBJ2-1, with 10 bases aligning to TRBD1. The CDR3 length is 12 residues. The germline gives CDR1 SGHDN, CDR2 FVKESK. The trim removed 4 bases at V and 15 bases at J, leaving 6 bases unmatched. The CDR3 coding sequence is TGTGCCAGCAGCCCGGACAGGGGGATTGTGTTCTTC. Its translation is CASSPDRGIVFF.

This clonotype came up many times. The rearrangement joins TRBV7-8 to TRBJ2-7, with TRBD1 matching 9 bases. The J segment lost 6 bases and the V segment lost 2 bases, leaving 8 bases of the junction unmatched. Germline CDR1 SGHVS, CDR2 FQNEAQ. The CDR3 sequence is 15 residues long. CDR3 protein: CASSLPQGAQSEQYF. CDR3 DNA sequence: TGTGCCAGCAGCTTACCACAGGGGGCGCAAAGCGAGCAGTACTTC.

In this sample, this clonotype turned up many times. The rearrangement uses TRBV28 and TRBJ2-7; D might be TRBD1 (5 bases). CDR1 MDHEN and CDR2 SYDVKM come from the germline V gene. V lost 3 bases and J lost 3, with 12 bases in between. The CDR3 runs to 14 residues. CDR3: CASSFFRTNYEQYF. CDR3 coding DNA: TGTGCCAGCAGTTTTTTCAGGACAAACTACGAGCAGTACTTC.

This clonotype was seen many times. The gene calls are TRBV12-3 or TRBV12-4 and TRBJ2-1; 13 bases are a match to TRBD2. The CDR3 has 16 amino acids. Germline trimming cut 6 bases from V and 7 bases from J; bases unmatched to any gene: 9. CDR3 nucleotides: TGTGCCAGCAGCCCCACCCTGACTAGCGGGAGGAATGAGCAGTTCTTC. Translating it yields CASSPTLTSGRNEQFF.

This clonotype was recorded many times. The chain's CDR3 is CASSYPQGGNQPQHF. CDR3 bases: TGTGCCAGCAGTTACCCCCAGGGAGGGAATCAGCCCCAGCATTTT. The rearrangement links TRBV6-2 or TRBV6-3 to TRBJ1-5, with D possibly TRBD1 on 5 matching bases. V was shortened by 2 bases and J by 4 bases, with 12 bases between the two germline ends. This CDR3 is built from 15 residues. Germline V gene lookup returns CDR1 MNHEY and CDR2 SVGEGT.

Ten or more counts support this clonotype. V gene TRBV29-1 combines with J gene TRBJ1-2, with D possibly TRBD1 on 6 matching bases. V was cut by 4 bases and J by 8 bases, with 14 bases left in between. Per the germline V gene, CDR1 is SQVTM and CDR2 is ANQGSEA. This CDR3 has 12 amino acids. The CDR3 nucleotides are TGCAGCGTTGTAGGAGGGGGAAGAGGCTACACCTTC. As protein: CSVVGGGRGYTF.

This clonotype has ten or more counts. The chain uses TRBV7-8 and TRBJ2-5; possibly TRBD1 for D (5 bases). CDR1 and CDR2 from the germline V gene are SGHVS and FQNEAQ. The CDR3 extends over 14 amino acids. With 1 base removed from V and 3 bases from J, the gap between germline ends came to 9 bases. The CDR3: CASSLGWGKETQYF. As DNA, the CDR3 is TGTGCCAGCAGCTTAGGGTGGGGCAAAGAGACCCAGTACTTC.

This clonotype was detected many times. The V call is TRBV28, the J call TRBJ2-3, with D unresolved. In germline, CDR1 is MDHEN, CDR2 SYDVKM. Trimming removed 8 bases at V and 2 bases at J, with 5 bases between. CDR3 size: 11 residues. The CDR3 region is CASALTDTQYF. CDR3 in DNA: TGTGCCAGCGCTCTCACAGATACGCAGTATTTT. Full variable domain (remainder filled in from reference TRBV28 and TRBJ2-3): DVKVTQSSRYLVKRTGEKVFLECVQDMDHENMFWYRQDPGLGLRLIYFSYDVKMKEKGDIPEGYSVSREKKERFSLILESASTNQTSMYLCASALTDTQYFGPGTRLTVL.

At least ten counts were recorded for this clonotype. The chain joins TRBV30 to TRBJ1-1, with D unresolved. The germline CDR1 and CDR2 sequences are GTSNPN and SVGIG (reference sequence). This CDR3 spans 13 amino acids. The V gene lost 0 bases and the J gene lost 1 base, with 6 bases spanning the gap. This CDR3 is CAWSVAGNTEAFF. The CDR3 bases are TGTGCCTGGAGTGTTGCAGGGAACACTGAAGCTTTCTTT.

This clonotype was seen ten or more times. The V call is TRBV7-9, the J call TRBJ2-7; tentative D call: TRBD1 (6 bases). CDR3 size: 15 residues. V was pared by 1 base and J by 4 bases, with 14 bases between. Looked up from germline, CDR1 is SEHNR and CDR2 is FQNEAQ (reference sequence). The CDR3 sequence is CASSLGGQTLYEQYF. As DNA, the CDR3 is TGTGCCAGCAGCTTAGGAGGACAGACCCTTTACGAGCAGTACTTC.

This clonotype was counted at least ten times. The chain links TRBV29-1 to TRBJ1-2, with 7 bases that match TRBD1. The length of the CDR3 is 13 residues. Germline values: CDR1 SQVTM, CDR2 ANQGSEA. With V trimmed by 3 bases and J by 5 bases, 6 bases remained unmatched. The CDR3 nucleotides read TGCAGCGTTGATGGGACAGTGGAATATGGCTACACCTTC. Amino acid sequence: CSVDGTVEYGYTF.

This clonotype was counted ten times or more. This chain connects TRBV7-9 to TRBJ2-3; 9 bases fit TRBD2. Germline V CDR1 and CDR2: SEHNR, FQNEAQ (reference sequence). V lost 3 bases to trimming and J lost 4 bases; unmatched junction nucleotides: 5. This CDR3 is 15 amino acids long. The CDR3 DNA reads as TGTGCCAGCAGCTTCGCTAGCGGGAACCCAGATACGCAGTATTTT. Translated: CASSFASGNPDTQYF.

In this sample, this clonotype turned up many times. The CDR3 protein is CASSSRDTQYF. In DNA, the CDR3 is TGTGCCAGCAGTTCCCGAGATACGCAGTATTTT. The J gene is TRBJ2-3, the V gene TRBV27, with no clear D. The V gene lost 4 bases and the J gene lost 5 bases, with 4 bases spanning the gap. This CDR3 has 11 amino acids. Germline V lookup: CDR1 MNHEY, CDR2 SMNVEV (reference sequence).

This clonotype was found many times. This sequence joins TRBV7-9 and TRBJ2-5; 7 positions match TRBD1. CDR1 is SEHNR, CDR2 FQNEAQ, per germline (reference sequence). This CDR3 comprises 14 residues. Trimming took 5 bases from V and 4 from J; bases not matched to a gene: 7. For the CDR3, the DNA is TGTGCCAGCAGCCGGGGACAGACAAGAGAGACCCAGTACTTC. Protein: CASSRGQTRETQYF.

This clonotype has a handful of counts. At one end the junction does not follow the germline gene, possibly because of a read error. CDR3 DNA sequence: TGTGCGAGCGGCGCCTACGAGCAGTGCTTC. Encoded protein: CASGAYEQCF. The chain is built from TRBV6-5 and TRBJ2-7, with a tentative D call TRBD2 (5 bases). This CDR3 spans 10 amino acids. CDR1 and CDR2 (germline): MNHEY, SVGAGI.

This clonotype was recorded at least ten times. The chain combines TRBV6-5 with TRBJ1-3; maybe TRBD1 (5 bases). This CDR3 has 14 residues. CDR1 is MNHEY and CDR2 is SVGAGI in the germline V gene. Deletions cut 5 bases from V and 0 bases from J, with 8 bases between. CDR3 DNA: TGTGCCAGCAGTCAGGGTATCTCTGGAAACACCATATATTTT. Residues: CASSQGISGNTIYF.

This clonotype was counted many times. The CDR3 DNA is TGTGCCAGCAGCGAGGGGGTACTAGCGGGCACAGATACGCAGTATTTT. Protein: CASSEGVLAGTDTQYF. The J gene is TRBJ2-3, the V gene TRBV7-2; TRBD2 matches at 8 bases. This CDR3 is built from 16 residues. Trimming took 5 bases from V and 1 from J; bases not matched to a gene: 8. The V gene's germline CDR1 is SGHTA and CDR2 FQGNSA. The full variable domain, in which reference TRBV7-2 and TRBJ2-3 provide the parts outside the CDR3, is GAGVSQSPSNKVTEKGKDVELRCDPISGHTALYWYRQSLGQGLEFLIYFQGNSAPDKSGLPSDRFSAERTGGSVSTLTIQRTQQEDSAVYLCASSEGVLAGTDTQYFGPGTRLTVL.

This clonotype was observed a single time. The rearrangement uses TRBV6-5 and TRBJ2-1; 12 bases agree with TRBD2. V was clipped by 0 bases and J by 10 bases; unmatched bases: 1. Germline assignment: CDR1 MNHEY and CDR2 SVGAGI. This CDR3 comprises 14 residues. The CDR3 DNA follows: TGTGCCAGCAGTTACTCTCTAGCGGGAGGGGAGCAGTTCTTC. Translated: CASSYSLAGGEQFF.

This clonotype was found many times. The rearrangement uses TRBV4-3 and TRBJ2-3; 11 nucleotides agree with TRBD2. Unmatched junction bases numbered 2, after V lost 0 bases and J lost 0 bases. The germline gives CDR1 LGHNA, CDR2 YSLEER. This CDR3 spans 17 amino acids. The CDR3 DNA reads TGCGCCAGCAGCCAAGATCGACTAGCGGGAAGCACAGATACGCAGTATTTT. Translating it yields CASSQDRLAGSTDTQYF.

Details on this clonotype: A read error is possible here, since a much larger clone lies one base away. The V gene is TRBV28, the J gene TRBJ2-7; 10 nucleotides match TRBD1. V shed 8 bases, J shed 6 bases, and the junction held 10 bases outside the gene matches. This CDR3 has 14 residues. Germline CDR1 MDHEN, CDR2 SYDVKM. CDR3 sequence: CASCSGQGIFEQYF. CDR3 sequence (DNA): TGTGCCAGCTGTTCGGGACAGGGGATTTTCGAGCAGTACTTC.

The chain employs TRBV4-3 and TRBJ1-5, with D perhaps TRBD1 (5 bases). This CDR3 is 17 amino acids long. Trimming cost V 0 bases and J 2 bases, with 14 bases left between them. Germline lookup yields CDR1 LGHNA and CDR2 YSLEER. CDR3 region: CASSQDPGRGGNQPQHF. The DNA for the CDR3 is TGCGCCAGCAGCCAAGATCCAGGAAGGGGTGGCAATCAGCCCCAGCATTTT.

The sample holds a few counts of this clonotype. A read error may produce the germline difference seen at one junction end. V is TRBV3-1 and J is TRBJ2-1, with TRBD2 matching over 11 bases. The CDR3 has 18 residues. Germline CDR1 reads LGHDT; CDR2 reads YNNKEL (reference sequence). The chain's CDR3 is CATSKHFPSGGTYNEQFF. The CDR3 coding sequence is TGTGCCACCAGCAAGCATTTCCCTAGCGGGGGGACCTACAATGAGCAGTTCTTC.

This rearrangement joins TRBV3-1 to TRBJ1-6; no definite D call. The CDR3 consists of 14 residues. Per germline, CDR1 LGHDT and CDR2 YNNKEL (reference sequence). The V gene lost 1 base and the J gene lost 7 bases, with 8 bases spanning the gap. CDR3 sequence (DNA): TGTGCCAGCAGCCAAGGTCTTCTAAATTCACCCCTCCACTTT. The encoded protein is CASSQGLLNSPLHF.

The chain recombines TRBV12-3 or TRBV12-4 with TRBJ1-4; 7 bases are shared with TRBD1. The ends lost 6 bases at V and 2 bases at J; junction bases unmatched: 3. This CDR3 has 14 residues. CDR3: CASRIQGTNEKLFF. The CDR3 DNA reads as TGTGCCAGCAGGATACAGGGGACTAATGAAAAACTGTTTTTT.